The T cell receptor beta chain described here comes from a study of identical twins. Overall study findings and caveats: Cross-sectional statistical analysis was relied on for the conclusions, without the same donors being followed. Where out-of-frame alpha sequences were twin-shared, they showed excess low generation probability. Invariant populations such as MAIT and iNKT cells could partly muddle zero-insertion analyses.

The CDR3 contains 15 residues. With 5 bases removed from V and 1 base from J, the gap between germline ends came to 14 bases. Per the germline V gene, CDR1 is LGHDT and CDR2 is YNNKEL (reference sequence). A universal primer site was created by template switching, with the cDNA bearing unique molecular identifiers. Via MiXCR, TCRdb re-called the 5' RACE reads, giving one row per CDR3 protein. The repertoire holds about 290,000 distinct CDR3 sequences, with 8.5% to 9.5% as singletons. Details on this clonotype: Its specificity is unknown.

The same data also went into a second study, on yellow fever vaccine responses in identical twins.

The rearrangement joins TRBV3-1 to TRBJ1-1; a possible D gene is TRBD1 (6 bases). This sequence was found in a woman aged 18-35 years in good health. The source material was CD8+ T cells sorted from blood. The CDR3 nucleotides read TGTGCCAGCAGCGCTGCACAGGGCGGGAACACTGAAGCTTTCTTT. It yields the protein CASSAAQGGNTEAFF.